These 26 T cell receptor beta chains came from one sample sequenced in a study of T cells in women clearing cervical HPV infection. The data were produced by immunoSEQ multiplex PCR, yet TCRdb's version contains in-frame clones alone and is incomplete. The sample table includes some 37,000 clones. Sequencing was performed on blood buffy coat. The origin of the receptors is a woman aged 18-69 years with a cervical HPV16 infection that either progressed to CIN3+ or cleared (not recorded which).

As regards this clone: The read gets to within 3 residues of the CDR3 end, and the germline J gene fills in the rest. The genes are TRBV20-1 and TRBJ2-5, with TRBD2 identical over 12 bases. V shed 4 bases, J shed 0 bases, and the junction held 9 bases outside the gene matches. This CDR3 is built from 17 residues. Germline loops: CDR1 DFQATT, CDR2 SNEGSKA (reference sequence). The covered CDR3 bases are TGCAGTGCTACCCCCACTAGCGGGGGGCCATACCAAGAGACC. It encodes CSATPTSGGPYQET. The whole CDR3 is CSATPTSGGPYQETQYF.

Details on this clone: A junction end diverges from the germline sequence, so it may reflect a read error. The DNA ends 3 residues before the CDR3 does, and the rest of the CDR3 is filled in from the germline J gene. The gene calls are TRBV4-2 and TRBJ1-1; D gene unclear. The length of the CDR3 is 15 residues. Germline V gene lookup returns CDR1 LGHNA and CDR2 YNFKEQ. CDR3 protein: CASSQDLRGNTEAFF. Incomplete CDR3 DNA: TGCGCCAGCAGCCAAGATCTTCGGGGAAACACTGAA.

As regards this clone: Read data end 3 residues before the CDR3 end; the end is taken from the germline J gene. The V gene is TRBV7-9, the J gene TRBJ1-5; TRBD1 agrees at 8 bases. The ends lost 5 bases at V and 5 bases at J; junction bases unmatched: 2. Per germline, CDR1 SEHNR and CDR2 FQNEAQ (reference sequence). The CDR3 spans 13 residues. This chain's CDR3 is CASSLDRDQPQHF. Partial CDR3 DNA: TGTGCCAGCAGCCTGGACAGGGATCAGCCC.

About this clone itself: With the read ending 3 residues before the CDR3 end, the germline J gene is used to fill in that end. The V and J genes are TRBV2 and TRBJ2-1; 9 nucleotides agree with TRBD2. The CDR3 length is 14 residues. CDR1 and CDR2 (germline): SNHLY, FYNNEI. Trimming cost V 2 bases and J 9 bases; bases outside gene matches: 5. CDR3 sequence: CASSERGGGAEQFF. The sequenced CDR3 bases are TGTGCCAGCAGTGAAAGAGGCGGGGGGGCTGAG.

The CDR3 bases that were read are TGTGCCAGCAGCCAGGACAGGGTACCCTACGAG. This codes for CASSQDRVPYE. The full CDR3 is CASSQDRVPYEQYF. The chain joins TRBV7-2 to TRBJ2-7, with 8 bases that match TRBD1. The DNA ends 3 residues before the CDR3 does, and the rest of the CDR3 is filled in from the germline J gene. With V trimmed by 5 bases and J by 2 bases, 5 bases remained unmatched. CDR1 SGHTA and CDR2 FQGNSA come from the germline V gene. This CDR3 has 14 residues.

A word on this clone: The junction departs from germline at one end; a sequencing error may be responsible. The read gets to within 3 residues of the CDR3 end, and the germline J gene fills in the rest. Other nucleotide sequences in the sample specify the same CDR3. V usage is TRBV7-2 and J usage is TRBJ1-3, with D uncertain. Germline assignment: CDR1 SGHTA and CDR2 FQGNSA. The CDR3 runs to 13 residues. The sequenced CDR3 bases are TGTGCCAGCGGGCAGAGCTCTGGAAACACA. Translated: CASGQSSGNT. The full CDR3 is CASGQSSGNTIYF.

On this clone itself: The read ends 3 residues shy of where the CDR3 ends; the end is completed using the germline J gene. V gene TRBV7-2 combines with J gene TRBJ1-2, with unresolved D. From germline, CDR1 is SGHTA and CDR2 FQGNSA. CDR3 length equals 15 residues. The CDR3 loop reads CASSLISTGYNDYTF. The CDR3 DNA, read in part, is TGTGCCAGCAGCCTAATTAGCACCGGGTACAATGAC.

As to this clone: The read ends 3 residues before the CDR3 terminus; that terminus is restored from the germline J gene. The chain carries TRBV20-1 and TRBJ2-3, with TRBD1 matching over 7 bases. The germline CDR1 and CDR2 sequences are DFQATT and SNEGSKA (reference sequence). The CDR3 has 15 residues. CDR3 DNA (partial): TGCAGTGCTAGCAAGGGGTCAGGGGGAAAAGAGACG. Translating gives CSASKGSGGKET. The whole CDR3 protein reads CSASKGSGGKETQYF.

In regard to this clone: The CDR3 is cut off 3 residues early in the read; its end comes from the germline J gene. The same CDR3 also results from other DNA sequences found in this sample. This chain connects TRBV30 to TRBJ1-3; tentatively, D is TRBD1 (6 bases). V gave up 3 bases and J gave up 0 bases, with 12 bases separating them. Germline V gives CDR1 GTSNPN, CDR2 SVGIG (reference sequence). The CDR3 contains 15 residues. The CDR3 protein is CAWSEGQYSGNTIYF. Partial CDR3 DNA: TGTGCCTGGAGCGAAGGACAGTACTCTGGAAACACC. The full variable domain, its missing parts supplied by reference TRBV30 and TRBJ1-3, is SQTIHQWPATLVQPVGSPLSLECTVEGTSNPNLYWYRQAAGRGLQLLFYSVGIGQISSEVPQNLSASRPQDRQFILSSKKLLLSDSGFYLCAWSEGQYSGNTIYFGEGSWLTVV.

As concerns this clone: The CDR3 is cut off 3 residues early in the read; its end comes from the germline J gene. The J gene is TRBJ2-1, the V gene TRBV20-1, with 8 bases fitting TRBD2. Germline CDR1 reads DFQATT; CDR2 reads SNEGSKA (reference sequence). Germline trimming cut 0 bases from V and 4 bases from J; bases unmatched to any gene: 8. The CDR3 runs to 16 residues. Partial CDR3 DNA: TGCAGTGCTAGAGATATTAAACTAGCGGAATACAATGAG. It is translated as CSARDIKLAEYNE. The whole CDR3 protein is CSARDIKLAEYNEQFF.

As for this clone: Read coverage stops 3 residues before the CDR3 terminus; the germline J gene supplies the remainder. The V and J genes are TRBV18 and TRBJ2-3, with D perhaps given as TRBD1 or TRBD2 (6 bases each). CDR1 and CDR2 from the germline V gene are KGHSH and LQKENI. The CDR3 is 14 residues long. Trimming stripped 6 bases from V and 4 bases from J, with 14 bases between. The sequenced part of the CDR3 DNA is TGTGCCAGCTCGCAACAGGGAGGCGCAGATACG. Protein product: CASSQQGGADT. The whole CDR3 is CASSQQGGADTQYF.

Comment on this clone: The DNA ends 3 residues before the CDR3 does, and the rest of the CDR3 is filled in from the germline J gene. The J gene is TRBJ1-6, the V gene TRBV4-1; no firm D call. Germline CDR1 reads MGHRA; CDR2 reads YSYEKL. The CDR3 totals 14 residues. V was clipped by 4 bases and J by 7 bases, with 11 bases between them. CDR3 bases read: TGCGCCAGCAGCCTAAAAATAGGGAATTCACCC. Translation: CASSLKIGNSP. The complete CDR3 reads CASSLKIGNSPLHF.

About this clone: The read terminates 3 residues before the CDR3 end, so the remaining end is supplied by the germline J gene. This chain uses TRBV23-1 with TRBJ1-3; possibly TRBD1 for D (5 bases). TRBV23-1 qualifies as an ORF whose function is uncertain. The CDR3 has 18 amino acids. Trimming left V 4 bases short and J 0 bases short, with 19 bases between. The CDR3 is CASSPSSPGHISGNTIYF. The sequenced CDR3 bases are TGCGCCAGCAGTCCGTCCTCCCCCGGACACATCTCTGGAAACACC.

In the case of this clone: The sequence runs out 3 residues before the end of the CDR3; the remainder is reconstructed from the germline J gene. The J gene is TRBJ2-1, the V gene TRBV11-2; TRBD1 might be the D (7 bases). There are 14 residues in the CDR3. The germline V and J ends were trimmed by 3 bases and 6 bases, with 12 bases remaining between them. Germline V lookup: CDR1 SGHAT, CDR2 FQNNGV. CDR3 sequence reads: CASSFSGGGNEQFF. The CDR3 DNA, read in part, is TGTGCCAGCAGCTTTTCAGGGGGAGGCAATGAG.

A word on this clone: The read finishes 3 residues shy of the CDR3 end, and the germline J gene is used to complete it. The rearrangement links TRBV20-1 to TRBJ2-5, with a possible D match to TRBD1 (5 bases). Germline-derived CDR1 and CDR2 are DFQATT and SNEGSKA (reference sequence). Trimming shortened V by 0 bases and J by 5 bases, and 19 bases separated the two germline ends. This CDR3 contains 16 residues. Incomplete CDR3 DNA: TGCAGTGCTAGAGATCCCGAAACAGGAGTTGTCGAGACC. Translation gives CSARDPETGVVET. The full CDR3 protein reads CSARDPETGVVETQYF.

CDR3 DNA (partial): TGTGCCAGCAGCTCCCCGCGGGGCGACGAC. Its protein is CASSSPRGDD. The CDR3 in its entirety is CASSSPRGDDYTF. The chain uses TRBV7-9 and TRBJ1-2, with D possibly matching TRBD1 (5 bases). With the read ending 3 residues before the CDR3 end, the germline J gene is used to fill in that end. Germline V CDR1 and CDR2: SEHNR, FQNEAQ (reference sequence). This CDR3 comprises 13 residues.

Regarding this clone: The read ends 3 residues shy of where the CDR3 ends; the end is completed using the germline J gene. The chain combines TRBV5-1 with TRBJ2-1; the D gene is possibly TRBD2 (6 bases). Germline V CDR1 and CDR2: SGHRS, YFSETQ. The CDR3 is 13 residues long. Trimming removed 2 bases from V and 6 bases from J, with 9 bases in between. CDR3 DNA, as far as it was read: TGCGCCAGCAGCTTATTAGCGGCCAATGAG. Translating gives CASSLLAANE. The whole CDR3 protein reads CASSLLAANEQFF.

With respect to this clone: The CDR3 end falls 3 residues outside the read, so it is completed with the germline J gene. J is TRBJ2-3 and V is TRBV5-8, with D possibly TRBD1 on 6 matching bases. Germline CDR1 and CDR2: SGHTS and YDEGEE. The V end was cut by 6 bases, the J end by 6 bases, with 14 bases between. The CDR3 is 13 residues long. The CDR3 sequence: CASMAGDIDTQYF. CDR3 DNA (partial): TGTGCCAGCATGGCAGGGGATATTGATACG.

Note on this clone: The CDR3 end falls 3 residues outside the read, so it is completed with the germline J gene. The chain uses TRBV2 and TRBJ2-5; no reliable D call. V was shortened by 5 bases and J by 1 base, with 2 bases between the two germline ends. Germline V gives CDR1 SNHLY, CDR2 FYNNEI. This CDR3 is 11 amino acids long. This CDR3 is CASSLQETQYF. The sequenced CDR3 bases are TGTGCCAGCAGTCTCCAAGAGACC.

As regards this clone: The CDR3 end is not reached by the read, which stops 3 residues before it; the germline J gene fills it in. The V call is TRBV6-1, the J call TRBJ2-2, with D possibly matching TRBD1 (6 bases). Germline V gives CDR1 MNHNS, CDR2 SASEGT. This CDR3 spans 15 amino acids. The germline V and J ends were trimmed by 4 bases and 2 bases, with 11 bases remaining between them. The CDR3 loop is CASSAGDINTGELFF. Partial CDR3 DNA: TGTGCCAGCAGTGCAGGGGACATAAACACCGGGGAG.

About this clone: With the read ending 3 residues before the CDR3 end, the germline J gene is used to fill in that end. This sequence joins TRBV7-9 and TRBJ2-3, with D possibly matching TRBD2 (5 bases). This CDR3 has 14 amino acids. The germline CDR1 and CDR2 sequences are SEHNR and FQNEAQ (reference sequence). V lost 1 base and J 4 bases, leaving 9 bases between the germline ends. The CDR3 reads CASSLVARADTQYF. CDR3 bases read: TGTGCCAGCAGCTTAGTAGCGAGGGCAGATACG.

Regarding this clone: The read ends 3 residues early relative to the CDR3; the germline J gene fills the gap. The chain links TRBV18 to TRBJ2-2, with TRBD2 as a possible D gene (6 bases). Germline-derived CDR1 and CDR2 are KGHSH and LQKENI. With 6 bases removed from V and 2 bases from J, the gap between germline ends came to 10 bases. The CDR3 contains 14 residues. The CDR3 DNA, read in part, is TGTGCCAGCTCGGGGGGATCCAACACCGGGGAG. Its translation: CASSGGSNTGE. The whole CDR3 reads CASSGGSNTGELFF.

In the case of this clone: The CDR3 end lies 3 residues beyond the end of the read and is filled in from the germline J gene. The chain combines TRBV7-8 with TRBJ1-1; 12 bases fit TRBD1. The length of the CDR3 is 17 residues. In germline, CDR1 is SGHVS, CDR2 FQNEAQ. The CDR3 reads CASSSTPGTGGGYEAFF. The part of the CDR3 DNA that was read is TGTGCCAGCAGCTCAACGCCAGGGACAGGGGGCGGGTACGAG.

The CDR3 bases that were read are TGTGCCAGTCGGGACAGGGCCACCTACGAG. Translated, it gives CASRDRATYE. The entire CDR3 reads CASRDRATYEQYF. The chain couples TRBV19 to TRBJ2-7, with 9 bases identical to TRBD1. The observed sequence ends 3 residues before the CDR3 terminus, with the missing tail filled in from the germline J gene. This CDR3 spans 13 amino acids. Looked up from germline, CDR1 is LNHDA and CDR2 is SQIVND (reference sequence). The ends lost 8 bases at V and 2 bases at J; junction bases unmatched: 4. The full variable domain, completed using reference TRBV19 and TRBJ2-7, is DGGITQSPKYLFRKEGQNVTLSCEQNLNHDAMYWYRQDPGQGLRLIYYSQIVNDFQKGDIAEGYSVSREKKESFPLTVTSAQKNPTAFYLCASRDRATYEQYFGPGTRLTVT.

Concerning this clone itself: The read comes to an end 3 residues before the CDR3 does, leaving the germline J gene to fill in the end. This sequence joins TRBV6-4 and TRBJ2-3; 8 nucleotides match TRBD2. The trim removed 0 bases at V and 1 base at J, leaving 0 bases unmatched. The CDR3 consists of 15 residues. Germline V CDR1 and CDR2: MRHNA, SNTAGT. CDR3 residues: CASSDSSGGTDTQYF. CDR3 DNA (partial): TGTGCCAGCAGTGACTCTAGCGGGGGCACAGATACG.

The CDR3 protein is CASRARGVAYEQYF. CDR3 bases read: TGTGCCAGCAGAGCTCGGGGGGTGGCCTACGAG. This chain joins TRBV2 and TRBJ2-7, with 7 bases that match TRBD2. Sequencing ends 3 residues short of the CDR3 end; the germline J gene provides the rest. The J segment lost 2 bases and the V segment lost 6 bases, leaving 7 bases of the junction unmatched. Germline V CDR1 and CDR2: SNHLY, FYNNEI. This CDR3 has 14 residues.